The 20 T cell receptor beta chains below come from one sample, sequenced in a study of T cells in localized non-small cell lung cancer. Assay: immunoSEQ multiplex PCR; the TCRdb copy retains only in-frame clones and omits some. The data show about 33,000 clones, with just under 80% seen just once and 15% to 20% held by the top ten. Sample: peripheral blood, taken before any cancer treatment. These TCRs come from a male donor at least 60 years old with stage III squamous cell lung carcinoma.

This chain connects TRBV7-2 to TRBJ2-1; no definite D call. The V gene lost 1 base and the J gene lost 10 bases, with 11 bases spanning the gap. Germline V gene sequence: CDR1 SGHTA, CDR2 FQGNSA. CDR3 length: 13 amino acids. The CDR3 nucleotides are TGTGCCAGCAGCTTAGAAGTGCTCGAAGAGCAGTTCTTC. Its translation is CASSLEVLEEQFF.

J is TRBJ2-6 and V is TRBV5-1; 7 bases fit TRBD1. CDR3 length: 15 residues. V lost 4 bases and J lost 2; bases outside the gene matches: 3. Germline loops: CDR1 SGHRS, CDR2 YFSETQ. The CDR3 region is CASSTDRAGANVLTF. The CDR3 nucleotides read TGCGCCAGCAGCACAGACAGGGCTGGGGCCAACGTCCTGACTTTC.

This chain links TRBV29-1 with TRBJ2-1, with D perhaps assigned TRBD1 or TRBD2 (5 bases each). This CDR3 is 12 amino acids long. V lost 7 bases, J lost 6 bases, and 13 bases lay in between. CDR1 and CDR2 (germline): SQVTM, ANQGSEA. CDR3 residues: CSAIGTLNEQFF. CDR3 bases: TGCAGCGCGATTGGGACCCTCAATGAGCAGTTCTTC.

The J gene is TRBJ1-1, the V gene TRBV5-4, with D possibly being TRBD1 (5 bases). This CDR3 is built from 15 residues. V lost 2 bases and J 6 bases, leaving 17 bases between the germline ends. Germline V gives CDR1 SGHNT, CDR2 YYREEE (reference sequence). CDR3 amino acids: CASSFSSGRVSEAFF. DNA for the CDR3: TGTGCCAGCAGCTTCTCGTCAGGGCGAGTATCTGAAGCTTTCTTT.

The chain joins TRBV11-2 to TRBJ1-5; D is ambiguous. This CDR3 contains 13 residues. Trimming shortened V by 0 bases and J by 5 bases, and 5 bases separated the two germline ends. CDR1 and CDR2 from the germline V gene are SGHAT and FQNNGV. CDR3 sequence: CASSLEGDQPQHF. Written as DNA, the CDR3 is TGTGCCAGCAGCTTAGAGGGAGATCAGCCCCAGCATTTT.

This clone showed up just a few times. The chain couples TRBV11-2 to TRBJ2-7, with unresolved D. The V gene's germline CDR1 is SGHAT and CDR2 FQNNGV. The CDR3 extends over 16 amino acids. The V end was cut by 6 bases, the J end by 7 bases, with 25 bases between. The CDR3: CASSTLDLMGLGEQYF. Here the CDR3 DNA reads TGTGCCAGCAGTACTTTAGATCTGATGGGCTTAGGGGAGCAGTACTTC.

This clone was observed a few times. The gene calls are TRBV5-6 and TRBJ2-6, with D unresolved. CDR3 length equals 14 residues. CDR1 is SGHDT and CDR2 is YYEEEE in the germline V gene. Trimming took 4 bases from V and 0 from J, leaving 5 bases between them. The CDR3 DNA reads as TGTGCCAGCAGCCCGGGCTCTGGGGCCAACGTCCTGACTTTC. It is translated as CASSPGSGANVLTF.

This clone has a handful of counts. This sequence joins TRBV4-3 and TRBJ1-5, with TRBD1 identical over 9 bases. CDR1 and CDR2 from the germline V gene are LGHNA and YSLEER. Trimming cost V 1 base and J 8 bases; bases outside gene matches: 6. The CDR3 sequence is 15 residues long. Written as DNA, the CDR3 is TGCGCCAGCAGCCAAGTGAGGACAGGGGAAGAGCCCCAGCATTTT. Protein product: CASSQVRTGEEPQHF.

J is TRBJ2-4 and V is TRBV6-5; 7 bases align to TRBD1. The CDR3 is made up of 13 amino acids. Germline V gene sequence: CDR1 MNHEY, CDR2 SVGAGI. Trimming took 4 bases from V and 8 from J; bases not matched to a gene: 5. Here the CDR3 DNA reads TGTGCCAGCAGTTTGATTACAGGGGACATTCAGTACTTC. It encodes CASSLITGDIQYF.

The genes are TRBV10-3 and TRBJ2-1; 9 bases line up with TRBD2. Germline V gene lookup returns CDR1 ENHRY and CDR2 SYGVKD. Trimming cost V 4 bases and J 8 bases; bases outside gene matches: 6. The CDR3 is 14 amino acids. As DNA, the CDR3 is TGTGCCATCAGTGTAGGGCGGGAGGGCTATGAGCAGTTCTTC. Translated, it gives CAISVGREGYEQFF.

The chain has TRBV6-6 and TRBJ1-4; 7 nucleotides line up with TRBD1. Germline-derived CDR1 and CDR2 are MNHNY and SVGAGI (reference sequence). With V trimmed by 7 bases and J by 6 bases, 8 bases remained unmatched. The CDR3 runs to 14 residues. The CDR3 here is CASTHGTEYEKLFF. Written as DNA, the CDR3 is TGTGCCAGCACCCACGGGACAGAGTATGAAAAACTGTTTTTT.

The V gene is TRBV27, the J gene TRBJ2-6, with D perhaps TRBD1 (5 bases). The CDR3 totals 17 residues. Germline-derived CDR1 and CDR2 are MNHEY and SMNVEV (reference sequence). Between the trimmed V and J ends, which lost 1 base and 0 bases, there was a span of 10 bases. The CDR3 here is CASSLLQGTSGANVLTF. In nucleotides, the CDR3 is TGTGCCAGCAGTTTATTGCAGGGCACCTCTGGGGCCAACGTCCTGACTTTC.

The chain joins TRBV27 to TRBJ2-3; TRBD2 agrees at 8 bases. The V segment lost 6 bases and the J segment 3 bases; nucleotides outside the gene matches: 5. Germline values: CDR1 MNHEY, CDR2 SMNVEV (reference sequence). The CDR3 length is 14 residues. The CDR3 nucleotides read TGTGCCAGCAGAAGGGCGGGGGGTACAGATACGCAGTATTTT. Residues: CASRRAGGTDTQYF.

The chain employs TRBV18 and TRBJ2-1; TRBD2 agrees at 8 bases. The germline V gene has CDR1 KGHSH and CDR2 LQKENI. Trimming cost V 3 bases and J 6 bases; bases outside gene matches: 10. This CDR3 is 16 amino acids long. The CDR3 sequence is CASSPQGTRSPNEQFF. The CDR3 region has the DNA TGTGCCAGCTCACCCCAAGGGACTAGGTCCCCCAATGAGCAGTTCTTC. The full variable domain, its missing parts supplied by reference TRBV18 and TRBJ2-1, is NAGVMQNPRHLVRRRGQEARLRCSPMKGHSHVYWYRQLPEEGLKFMVYLQKENIIDESGMPKERFSAEFPKEGPSILRIQQVVRGDSAAYFCASSPQGTRSPNEQFFGPGTRLTVL.

This chain links TRBV19 with TRBJ1-6; 9 positions match TRBD1. This CDR3 contains 15 residues. The germline CDR1 and CDR2 sequences are LNHDA and SQIVND (reference sequence). J gave up 5 bases and V 5 bases, and 4 bases lay outside the gene matches. Here the CDR3 reads CASSHGTGNNSPLHF. CDR3 in DNA: TGTGCCAGTAGTCACGGGACAGGGAATAATTCACCCCTCCACTTT. Supplemented by reference TRBV19 and TRBJ1-6, the full variable domain reads DGGITQSPKYLFRKEGQNVTLSCEQNLNHDAMYWYRQDPGQGLRLIYYSQIVNDFQKGDIAEGYSVSREKKESFPLTVTSAQKNPTAFYLCASSHGTGNNSPLHFGNGTRLTVT.

The genes are TRBV19 and TRBJ1-1, with 7 bases fitting TRBD1. The CDR3 length is 16 residues. Trimming at V came to 5 bases and at J to 3 bases, leaving 12 bases not matched to a gene. Germline CDR1 is LNHDA and CDR2 is SQIVND (reference sequence). The CDR3 loop is CASSDPFMTGYTEAFF. As DNA, the CDR3 is TGTGCCAGTAGTGATCCTTTCATGACAGGGTACACTGAAGCTTTCTTT.

Only a few counts were recorded for this clone. Mismatch with germline at one junction end may stem from a read error. The chain recombines TRBV6-5 with TRBJ1-5; no clear D gene. In germline, CDR1 is MNHEY, CDR2 SVGAGI. The CDR3 totals 12 residues. CDR3 protein: CASSSSDQPQHF. The CDR3 coding sequence is TGTGCCAGCAGTTCTAGCGATCAGCCCCAGCATTTT.

V gene TRBV10-3 combines with J gene TRBJ2-7, with 11 bases fitting TRBD2. V was clipped by 6 bases and J by 4 bases; unmatched bases: 2. This CDR3 is 13 amino acids long. Germline CDR1 reads ENHRY; CDR2 reads SYGVKD. For the CDR3, the DNA is TGTGCCATCAGAACTAGCGGGAGATACGAGCAGTACTTC. Its protein is CAIRTSGRYEQYF.

This clone was detected a few times. The chain has TRBV6-5 and TRBJ1-6; D is ambiguous. The V gene's germline CDR1 is MNHEY and CDR2 SVGAGI. This CDR3 is 14 amino acids long. Trimming removed 1 base from V and 8 bases from J, with 9 bases in between. The CDR3 DNA reads TGTGCCAGCAGTTACTTATCCGAGGATTCACCCCTCCACTTT. It encodes CASSYLSEDSPLHF.

V and J are TRBV15 and TRBJ1-6; possibly TRBD1 for D (6 bases). Germline CDR1 is LNHNV and CDR2 is YYDKDF (reference sequence). Trimming shortened V by 2 bases and J by 9 bases, and 20 bases separated the two germline ends. The CDR3 covers 17 residues. CDR3: CATSRSVGGSISSPLHF. CDR3 DNA: TGTGCCACCAGCAGATCAGTTGGGGGCAGTATTAGTTCACCCCTCCACTTT.